Shown below are 32 T cell receptor beta chains from a single sample sequenced in a study of OX40 agonist ivuxolimab in advanced cancers. Clones were sequenced by immunoSEQ multiplex PCR, and TCRdb holds only the in-frame ones, with some missing. The sample yields roughly 10,000 clones, roughly 86% seen once. Material: CD4+ or CD8+ T cells sorted from blood, obtained in a trial of the OX40 agonist ivuxolimab. These receptors all come from an adult with an advanced solid tumor such as melanoma, head and neck, liver or kidney cancer.

The rearrangement uses TRBV6-5 and TRBJ2-2; tentative D call: TRBD1 (6 bases). V was shortened by 6 bases and J by 4 bases, with 9 bases between the two germline ends. Germline CDR1 reads MNHEY; CDR2 reads SVGAGI. This CDR3 is built from 13 residues. CDR3 in DNA: TGTGCCAGCAGCAAAGGGGGCACCGGGGAGCTGTTTTTT. It translates to CASSKGGTGELFF.

In its sample, this clone was seen once. The gene calls are TRBV19 and TRBJ2-1, with D perhaps TRBD2 (7 bases). The V gene lost 5 bases and the J gene lost 2 bases, with 10 bases spanning the gap. CDR3 length: 14 residues. The germline gives CDR1 LNHDA, CDR2 SQIVND (reference sequence). CDR3 sequence (DNA): TGTGCCAGTAGTGGCGGGGGCACCTACAATGAGCAGTTCTTC. It specifies CASSGGGTYNEQFF.

The chain uses TRBV11-1 and TRBJ1-1; 12 bases line up with TRBD1. The CDR3 is 15 amino acids. The junction had 10 bases not matched to a gene; V was cut back by 6 bases and J by 8 bases. Germline CDR1 reads SGHAT; CDR2 reads FQDESV (reference sequence). CDR3 amino acids: CASRTGTGGGGEAFF. CDR3 bases: TGTGCCAGCAGAACCGGGACAGGGGGCGGGGGCGAAGCTTTCTTT.

The chain recombines TRBV27 with TRBJ2-1, with 8 bases fitting TRBD2. The CDR3 has 15 residues. CDR1 and CDR2 from the germline V gene are MNHEY and SMNVEV (reference sequence). With 3 bases clipped from V and 4 bases from J, the junction kept 5 bases outside the gene matches. CDR3 residues: CASSLSSGGYNEQFF. Written as DNA, the CDR3 is TGTGCCAGCAGTTTGAGCAGCGGGGGATACAATGAGCAGTTCTTC.

The chain employs TRBV29-1 and TRBJ2-1; D unresolved. The CDR3 is made up of 12 amino acids. V was pared by 4 bases and J by 10 bases, with 14 bases between. Germline CDR1 and CDR2: SQVTM and ANQGSEA. The CDR3 is CSVVLQAGEQFF. The CDR3 nucleotides read TGCAGCGTTGTATTGCAGGCAGGCGAGCAGTTCTTC.

The genes are TRBV5-6 and TRBJ1-2, with 7 positions matching TRBD1. The length of the CDR3 is 15 residues. After removal of 1 base from V and 8 bases from J, the junction contained 11 bases not matched to a gene. Looked up from germline, CDR1 is SGHDT and CDR2 is YYEEEE. This CDR3 is CASSLSVGGFRGYTF. The DNA of the CDR3 is TGTGCCAGCAGCTTGTCAGTAGGGGGCTTTCGGGGCTACACCTTC.

The rearrangement links TRBV12-5 to TRBJ1-1, with a tentative D call TRBD1 (5 bases). Trimming took off 6 bases at V and 4 bases at J, with 12 bases between the two ends. CDR3 size: 13 residues. CDR1 is LGHNT and CDR2 is FRNRAP in the germline V gene. CDR3 bases: TGTGCTAGTGGATGGGACGTGGGCACTGAAGCTTTCTTT. It yields the protein CASGWDVGTEAFF.

This clone was counted a few times. The J gene is TRBJ2-2, the V gene TRBV12-5; 9 positions agree with TRBD1. This CDR3 comprises 15 residues. The V and J ends lost 1 base and 7 bases, in that order; junction bases with no gene match: 4. Germline assignment: CDR1 LGHNT and CDR2 FRNRAP. The CDR3 DNA reads TGTGCTAGTGGTTTGGCCACAGGGGGCATCGGGGAGCTGTTTTTT. Translation gives CASGLATGGIGELFF. Using reference TRBV12-5 and TRBJ2-2 for the parts outside the CDR3, the full variable domain is DARVTQTPRHKVTEMGQEVTMRCQPILGHNTVFWYRQTMMQGLELLAYFRNRAPLDDSGMPKDRFSAEMPDATLATLKIQPSEPRDSAVYFCASGLATGGIGELFFGEGSRLTVL.

V and J are TRBV18 and TRBJ2-7; maybe TRBD2 (5 bases). CDR1 is KGHSH, CDR2 LQKENI, per germline. V lost 6 bases, J lost 4 bases, and 13 bases lay in between. The CDR3 contains 13 residues. Here the CDR3 DNA reads TGTGCCAGCTCTCCTCTCGAGGGATACGAGCAGTACTTC. This codes for CASSPLEGYEQYF.

This chain links TRBV4-1 with TRBJ1-1; possibly TRBD1 for D (6 bases). V was clipped by 1 base and J by 6 bases, with 12 bases between them. This CDR3 has 14 residues. Germline assignment: CDR1 MGHRA and CDR2 YSYEKL. The CDR3 DNA follows: TGCGCCAGCAGCCAAGTGGGGGGGGCCCCTGAAGCTTTCTTT. Residues: CASSQVGGAPEAFF.

The V call is TRBV19, the J call TRBJ2-3, with a possible D match to TRBD2 (5 bases). The CDR3 covers 15 residues. The V gene's germline CDR1 is LNHDA and CDR2 SQIVND (reference sequence). V dropped 2 bases and J dropped 2 bases, with 11 bases sitting between them. As DNA, the CDR3 is TGTGCCAGTAGTATAAGCGGCGGAGTCACAGATACGCAGTATTTT. It is translated as CASSISGGVTDTQYF.

The chain carries TRBV5-4 and TRBJ2-7; 15 bases agree with TRBD2. CDR1 is SGHNT, CDR2 YYREEE, per germline (reference sequence). The trim removed 4 bases at V and 6 bases at J, leaving 5 bases unmatched. The CDR3 runs 15 residues. CDR3: CASSPGLAGGGEQYF. CDR3 bases: TGTGCCAGCAGCCCGGGACTAGCGGGGGGTGGCGAGCAGTACTTC.

V usage is TRBV5-1 and J usage is TRBJ2-6; D remains unclear. The CDR3 runs to 16 residues. Trimming cost V 0 bases and J 4 bases, with 11 bases left between them. Germline CDR1 and CDR2: SGHRS and YFSETQ. The CDR3 DNA is TGCGCCAGCAGCTTGGCTCTGGGTTCAGGGGCCAACGTCCTGACTTTC. This encodes CASSLALGSGANVLTF. The variable domain in full, with the rest retrieved from reference TRBV5-1 and TRBJ2-6, is KAGVTQTPRYLIKTRGQQVTLSCSPISGHRSVSWYQQTPGQGLQFLFEYFSETQRNKGNFPGRFSGRQFSNSRSEMNVSTLELGDSALYLCASSLALGSGANVLTFGAGSRLTVL.

The CDR3 bases are TGCGCCAGCAGCCCGTCGCGGGAGCTGTTTTTT. This sequence encodes CASSPSRELFF. The gene calls are TRBV5-1 and TRBJ2-2; D gene ambiguous. Trimming removed 4 bases at V and 9 bases at J, with 7 bases between. The CDR3 has 11 amino acids. The germline V gene has CDR1 SGHRS and CDR2 YFSETQ. The full variable domain, its missing parts supplied by reference TRBV5-1 and TRBJ2-2, is KAGVTQTPRYLIKTRGQQVTLSCSPISGHRSVSWYQQTPGQGLQFLFEYFSETQRNKGNFPGRFSGRQFSNSRSEMNVSTLELGDSALYLCASSPSRELFFGEGSRLTVL.

The chain carries TRBV19 and TRBJ2-7; D might be TRBD1 or TRBD2, each matching 5 bases. The CDR3 covers 15 residues. From germline, CDR1 is LNHDA and CDR2 SQIVND (reference sequence). V was shortened by 5 bases and J by 3 bases, with 17 bases between the two germline ends. The CDR3 loop reads CASSYGAGRLYEQYF. CDR3 nucleotide sequence: TGTGCCAGTAGTTACGGGGCCGGGCGTCTCTACGAGCAGTACTTC.

V gene TRBV19 combines with J gene TRBJ2-2; D may be TRBD1 or TRBD2 (5 bases each). The CDR3 sequence is 14 residues long. CDR1 LNHDA and CDR2 SQIVND come from the germline V gene (reference sequence). V lost 10 bases, J lost 6 bases, and 18 bases lay in between. The CDR3 DNA is TGTGCCACTGGTCCCGGGACGGATTCCGGGGAGCTGTTTTTT. This translates into CATGPGTDSGELFF.

The V and J genes are TRBV4-1 and TRBJ1-2; D gene uncertain. V was trimmed by 0 bases and J by 4 bases, leaving 15 bases between them. Germline loops: CDR1 MGHRA, CDR2 YSYEKL. This CDR3 has 16 amino acids. In DNA, the CDR3 is TGCGCCAGCAGCCAAGATCAGGAGGAGGGTCTCTATGGCTACACCTTC. This codes for CASSQDQEEGLYGYTF.

This clone was counted a few times. The chain employs TRBV2 and TRBJ1-6, with 7 bases aligning to TRBD1. The CDR3 extends over 14 amino acids. Germline CDR1 reads SNHLY; CDR2 reads FYNNEI. Germline trimming cut 5 bases from V and 9 bases from J; bases unmatched to any gene: 7. CDR3 DNA: TGTGCCAGCAGTCCGACAGGGTACGGTTCACCCCTCCACTTT. It codes for CASSPTGYGSPLHF.

This clone appeared a single time. V gene TRBV5-8 combines with J gene TRBJ1-2; D unclear. The germline CDR1 and CDR2 sequences are SGHTS and YDEGEE. This CDR3 is built from 18 residues. V lost 6 bases and J 4 bases, leaving 28 bases between the germline ends. The CDR3 here is CASMLTHPRTRKTYGYTF. The CDR3 coding sequence is TGTGCCAGCATGTTGACTCATCCACGAACACGAAAGACCTATGGCTACACCTTC.

The chain has TRBV19 and TRBJ2-1; 9 nucleotides match TRBD2. J gave up 3 bases and V 8 bases, and 5 bases lay outside the gene matches. Germline V gives CDR1 LNHDA, CDR2 SQIVND (reference sequence). The CDR3 has 14 amino acids. CDR3 DNA: TGTGCCAGTGGGATAGCGGGGGTCTACAATGAGCAGTTCTTC. It specifies CASGIAGVYNEQFF.

The genes are TRBV16 and TRBJ2-3, with a weak D call TRBD2 (5 bases). This CDR3 comprises 17 residues. The germline gives CDR1 KGHSY, CDR2 FQNENV. The V end was cut by 4 bases, the J end by 0 bases, with 17 bases between. Written as DNA, the CDR3 is TGTGCCAGCAGCCCCACTGCCGGGGTAGGGAGCACAGATACGCAGTATTTT. Protein product: CASSPTAGVGSTDTQYF.

This clone appeared a few times. V and J are TRBV6-5 and TRBJ2-1; D remains ambiguous. Trimming removed 2 bases at V and 3 bases at J, with 5 bases between. Looked up from germline, CDR1 is MNHEY and CDR2 is SVGAGI. The CDR3 is 13 amino acids. This chain's CDR3 is CASSYGNYNEQFF. DNA for the CDR3: TGTGCCAGCAGTTACGGCAACTACAATGAGCAGTTCTTC.

This rearrangement joins TRBV4-2 to TRBJ2-3; a possible D gene is TRBD2 (5 bases). Germline lookup yields CDR1 LGHNA and CDR2 YNFKEQ. V shed 4 bases and J shed 3 bases, with 17 bases lying between them. The CDR3 covers 16 residues. For the CDR3, the DNA is TGTGCCAGCAGCCCGACTATACCCGTGGGGACAGATACGCAGTATTTT. It codes for CASSPTIPVGTDTQYF.

The J gene is TRBJ2-4, the V gene TRBV9; D uncertain. In germline, CDR1 is SGDLS, CDR2 YYNGEE. The ends were cut back, 0 bases at V and 0 bases at J, with 4 bases in the middle. This CDR3 is built from 14 residues. The CDR3: CASSVDGAKNIQYF. Written as DNA, the CDR3 is TGTGCCAGCAGCGTAGACGGAGCCAAAAACATTCAGTACTTC.

This clone was counted a few times. V gene TRBV19 combines with J gene TRBJ2-7, with 7 bases matching TRBD1. CDR3 length: 13 amino acids. Germline values: CDR1 LNHDA, CDR2 SQIVND (reference sequence). V lost 5 bases to trimming and J lost 6 bases; unmatched junction nucleotides: 7. Here the CDR3 reads CASSYGTASEQYF. The CDR3 DNA reads TGTGCCAGTAGTTACGGGACAGCTTCCGAGCAGTACTTC.

The genes are TRBV19 and TRBJ2-5, with D perhaps TRBD1 (6 bases). The V end lost 5 bases, the J end lost 2 bases, and 18 bases lay between the germline ends. CDR1 is LNHDA, CDR2 SQIVND, per germline (reference sequence). This CDR3 comprises 16 residues. The DNA of the CDR3 is TGTGCCAGTAGTGGGGAACAGGGATCGGATCAAGAGACCCAGTACTTC. Its protein is CASSGEQGSDQETQYF. Full variable domain (missing parts from reference TRBV19 and TRBJ2-5): DGGITQSPKYLFRKEGQNVTLSCEQNLNHDAMYWYRQDPGQGLRLIYYSQIVNDFQKGDIAEGYSVSREKKESFPLTVTSAQKNPTAFYLCASSGEQGSDQETQYFGPGTRLLVL.

This chain links TRBV4-1 with TRBJ1-6, with 10 bases identical to TRBD1. Germline lookup yields CDR1 MGHRA and CDR2 YSYEKL. CDR3 length equals 15 residues. V was pared by 1 base and J by 7 bases, with 1 base of the junction left unmatched. CDR3 DNA: TGCGCCAGCAGCCAAGGGACAGGGGGGAATTCACCCCTCCACTTT. Translation: CASSQGTGGNSPLHF.

For this clone: Other nucleotide sequences in the sample specify the same CDR3. The V and J genes are TRBV6-1 and TRBJ2-1; D uncertain. Germline CDR1 and CDR2: MNHNS and SASEGT. V lost 2 bases to trimming and J lost 6 bases, with 5 bases between them. The CDR3 is 12 amino acids. CDR3 sequence: CASSEPGNEQFF. The CDR3 DNA follows: TGTGCCAGCAGTGAACCAGGCAATGAGCAGTTCTTC.

The chain combines TRBV9 with TRBJ2-6; D may be TRBD1 or TRBD2 (5 bases each). Trimming removed 4 bases at V and 1 base at J, with 9 bases between. This CDR3 has 15 amino acids. Germline lookup yields CDR1 SGDLS and CDR2 YYNGEE. The CDR3 here is CASSFGASGANVLTF. The CDR3 bases are TGTGCCAGCAGCTTCGGGGCATCTGGGGCCAACGTCCTGACTTTC.

The chain recombines TRBV29-1 with TRBJ1-1; weak D call: TRBD1 (5 bases). CDR1 SQVTM and CDR2 ANQGSEA come from the germline V gene. The CDR3 runs 13 residues. Trimming removed 6 bases from V and 1 base from J, with 12 bases in between. CDR3 sequence: CSVVDRENTEAFF. For the CDR3, the DNA is TGCAGCGTCGTAGACAGAGAGAACACTGAAGCTTTCTTT.

The chain combines TRBV27 with TRBJ1-5; no reliable D call. With 2 bases removed from V and 4 bases from J, the gap between germline ends came to 9 bases. Germline CDR1 and CDR2: MNHEY and SMNVEV (reference sequence). This CDR3 region has 14 residues. The CDR3 DNA is TGTGCCAGCAGTTTACAAGGTTTGAATCAGCCCCAGCATTTT. This gives the protein CASSLQGLNQPQHF.

This clone was observed a handful of times. The chain is built from TRBV10-2 and TRBJ1-6; D gene unclear. V gave up 9 bases and J gave up 8 bases, with 17 bases separating them. From germline, CDR1 is WSHSY and CDR2 SAAADI. The CDR3 covers 14 residues. The CDR3 reads CARSAGPEDSPLHF. As DNA, the CDR3 is TGCGCCAGGTCTGCTGGGCCGGAGGATTCACCCCTCCACTTT.